This is a list of T cell receptor beta chains from one sample in a study of T cells in Graves' hyperthyroidism and ophthalmopathy. TCRdb reprocessed the multiplex PCR reads with MiXCR, giving one entry per CDR3 protein. The sample contains a few hundred thousand distinct CDR3 sequences, about 14% of which appear only once. What was sequenced was blood. Receptors were obtained from a woman in her 30s with Graves' ophthalmopathy. Both conserved end residues are part of each CDR3. The D gene is left open where the match is weak. Clone size is given for some rows only: seen once, a few or many times, or a class if the clone is expanded.

TRBV11-2	many	TRBJ1-2	.	17	CASSLGAVGRANYGYTF	TGTGCCAGCAGCTTAGGGGCGGTAGGGAGAGCTAACTATGGCTACACCTTC
TRBV2	many	TRBJ2-2	TRBD1	14	CASNDRASDGELFF	TGTGCCAGCAATGACAGGGCGTCGGACGGGGAGCTGTTTTTT
TRBV20-1	many	TRBJ1-1	.	12	CSARRGDTEAFF	TGCAGTGCCAGGCGGGGGGACACTGAAGCTTTCTTT
TRBV7-2	.	TRBJ1-1	.	14	CASSLAAGATEAFF	TGTGCCAGCAGCTTAGCGGCGGGGGCAACTGAAGCTTTCTTT
TRBV20-1	many	TRBJ1-3	.	14	CSAVQDSSGNTIYF	TGCAGTGCCGTACAGGACTCCTCTGGAAACACCATATATTTT
TRBV29-1	many	TRBJ2-7	.	14	CSVEDPRDGDEQYF	TGCAGCGTTGAAGACCCCCGCGACGGGGACGAGCAGTACTTC
TRBV6-2/TRBV6-3	.	TRBJ2-1	.	16	CASTTPPEGPYNEQFF	TGTGCCAGCACAACCCCCCCCGAGGGGCCCTACAATGAGCAGTTCTTC
TRBV7-6	few	TRBJ2-2	TRBD1	15	CASTFGQGPTGELFF	TGTGCCAGTACCTTTGGACAGGGGCCCACCGGGGAGCTGTTTTTT
TRBV20-1	.	TRBJ1-4	.	15	CSARDRGAAGEKLFF	TGCAGTGCTAGAGACCGGGGGGCCGCGGGTGAAAAACTGTTTTTT
TRBV30	many	TRBJ1-1	.	15	CAWSVRGRLNTEAFF	TGTGCCTGGAGTGTCAGAGGTCGGCTGAACACTGAAGCTTTCTTT
TRBV7-9	.	TRBJ1-5	TRBD1	16	CASSLWDRGRNQPQHF	TGTGCCAGCAGCTTATGGGACAGGGGCCGGAATCAGCCCCAGCATTTT
TRBV5-6	many	TRBJ2-5	.	12	CASSGELETQYF	TGTGCCAGCAGCGGGGAGTTGGAGACCCAGTACTTC
TRBV12-3/TRBV12-4	many	TRBJ1-3	.	15	CASRPTGTAGNTIYF	TGTGCCAGCAGACCCACCGGGACGGCTGGAAACACCATATATTTT
TRBV12-3/TRBV12-4	many	TRBJ1-4	TRBD1	16	CASSEEKGQSNEKLFF	TGTGCCAGCAGCGAGGAAAAGGGACAGTCTAATGAAAAACTGTTTTTT
TRBV20-1	many	TRBJ1-6	.	15	CIHTGTPGGNSPLHF	TGCATTCACACTGGGACCCCAGGTGGGAATTCACCCCTCCACTTT
TRBV11-2	many	TRBJ2-7	.	12	CASSLNPYEQYF	TGTGCCAGCAGCTTAAATCCCTACGAGCAGTACTTC
TRBV3-1	many	TRBJ1-4	TRBD1	14	CASSSRGRGEKLFF	TGTGCCAGCAGCTCCAGGGGGCGCGGTGAAAAACTGTTTTTT
TRBV27	many	TRBJ2-3	TRBD2	16	CASKEVGGVDTDTQYF	TGTGCCAGTAAAGAGGTCGGGGGGGTCGACACAGATACGCAGTATTTT
TRBV20-1	many	TRBJ1-5	.	15	CSARDRTVSNQPQHF	TGCAGTGCTAGAGATCGTACAGTTAGCAATCAGCCCCAGCATTTT
TRBV20-1	many	TRBJ2-3	.	14	CSAPTDSYTDTQYF	TGCAGTGCTCCCACCGACAGTTACACAGATACGCAGTATTTT
TRBV7-2	many	TRBJ1-4	.	14	CASSKQATNEKLFF	TGTGCCAGCAGCAAACAAGCAACTAATGAAAAACTGTTTTTT
TRBV3-1	.	TRBJ2-7	TRBD2	14	CASEVAGGSSEQYF	TGTGCCAGCGAAGTAGCGGGGGGTTCATCCGAGCAGTACTTC
TRBV4-1	many	TRBJ1-1	.	16	CASSQDRVRVNTEAFF	TGCGCCAGCAGCCAAGACAGAGTAAGGGTGAACACTGAAGCTTTCTTT
TRBV12-3/TRBV12-4	.	TRBJ2-5	TRBD1	16	CASSTSDDRGPETQYF	TGTGCCAGCAGTACCTCTGATGACAGGGGGCCAGAGACCCAGTACTTC
TRBV7-2	many	TRBJ2-7	TRBD2	14	CASSLGTSTSEQYF	TGTGCCAGCAGCTTAGGGACTAGCACCTCCGAGCAGTACTTC
TRBV3-1	many	TRBJ1-1	.	14	CASSLLIGASRAFF	TGTGCCAGCAGCCTCCTGATAGGGGCGAGTCGCGCTTTCTTT
TRBV19	few	TRBJ2-1	.	13	CASSIQGQNEQFF	TGTGCCAGTAGTATCCAGGGGCAGAATGAGCAGTTCTTC
TRBV4-2	many	TRBJ2-2	.	17	CASSQDDQGLNTGELFF	TGTGCCAGCAGCCAAGATGACCAGGGCTTAAACACCGGGGAGCTGTTTTTT
TRBV3-1	many	TRBJ1-1	.	14	CASGTTAGGTEAFF	TGTGCCAGCGGAACCACAGCGGGAGGCACTGAAGCTTTCTTT
TRBV9	few	TRBJ2-7	.	16	CASSALGGFSSYEQYF	TGTGCCAGCAGCGCATTAGGGGGGTTCAGCTCCTACGAGCAGTACTTC
TRBV2	few	TRBJ2-2	TRBD1	17	CASSEPGQGARTGELFF	TGTGCCAGCAGTGAACCCGGACAGGGGGCAAGGACCGGGGAGCTGTTTTTT
TRBV6-1	.	TRBJ2-5	TRBD2	14	CASSRSGGREAQYF	TGTGCCAGCAGCAGGAGCGGGGGACGGGAGGCCCAGTACTTC
TRBV28	few	TRBJ1-2	TRBD1	14	CAIPRGDTGVGYTF	TGTGCCATACCCCGCGGCGATACAGGGGTCGGCTACACCTTC
TRBV6-2/TRBV6-3	many	TRBJ1-2	TRBD1	13	CASSYDVRGGYTF	TGTGCCAGCAGTTACGACGTCAGGGGGGGCTACACCTTC
TRBV7-8	many	TRBJ1-1	TRBD1	16	CASSSDPGTVNTEAFF	TGTGCCAGCAGCTCAGACCCCGGGACAGTGAACACTGAAGCTTTCTTT
TRBV30	many	TRBJ1-1	.	12	CAWSRASTEAFF	TGTGCCTGGAGTCGAGCCTCCACTGAAGCTTTCTTT
TRBV15	.	TRBJ1-5	.	14	CATSNRASHQPQHF	TGTGCCACCAGCAACCGGGCCTCCCATCAGCCCCAGCATTTT
TRBV9	few	TRBJ2-1	.	13	CASSAGTYNEQFF	TGTGCCAGCAGCGCGGGGACTTACAATGAGCAGTTCTTC
TRBV12-5	many	TRBJ1-2	.	15	CASGSDGPQIYGYTF	TGTGCTAGTGGGTCGGACGGCCCCCAAATCTATGGCTACACCTTC
TRBV12-3/TRBV12-4	many	TRBJ1-2	.	13	CASSPGTIYGYTF	TGTGCCAGCAGTCCTGGGACAATCTATGGCTACACCTTC
TRBV16	many	TRBJ2-7	TRBD2	18	CASSQSPGGGLNSYEQYF	TGTGCCAGCAGCCAATCTCCCGGGGGGGGCCTAAACTCCTACGAGCAGTACTTC
TRBV7-2	many	TRBJ1-2	TRBD1	16	CASSRQGAGANYGYTF	TGTGCCAGCAGCCGCCAGGGGGCGGGAGCTAACTATGGCTACACCTTC
TRBV20-1	.	TRBJ1-6	.	14	CSAQTASYNSPLHF	TGCAGTGCTCAGACTGCCTCCTATAATTCACCCCTCCACTTT
TRBV11-2	.	TRBJ2-1	TRBD2	20	CASSRFSELAGGMAYNEQFF	TGTGCCAGCAGCCGGTTTTCCGAACTAGCGGGGGGCATGGCCTACAATGAGCAGTTCTTC
TRBV27	many	TRBJ2-7	.	14	CASSLSVGAYEQYF	TGTGCCAGCAGTTTATCCGTAGGGGCCTACGAGCAGTACTTC
TRBV28	many	TRBJ1-1	.	15	CASSSPLGRGTEAFF	TGTGCCAGCAGCTCTCCCCTAGGGCGGGGCACTGAAGCTTTCTTT
TRBV10-3	many	TRBJ2-3	.	15	CAISESRAPTDTQYF	TGTGCCATCAGTGAGTCGCGAGCCCCCACAGATACGCAGTATTTT
TRBV7-2	many	TRBJ1-5	TRBD1	16	CASSLAQGDSNQPQHF	TGTGCCAGCAGCTTAGCCCAGGGGGATAGCAATCAGCCCCAGCATTTT
TRBV7-2	.	TRBJ2-3	TRBD2	19	CASSLVMGLAGGNTDTQYF	TGTGCCAGCAGCTTAGTAATGGGACTAGCGGGGGGGAACACAGATACGCAGTATTTT
TRBV6-1	many	TRBJ2-3	.	17	CASSFGRLHQSTDTQYF	TGTGCCAGCAGCTTTGGTAGGCTCCATCAGAGCACAGATACGCAGTATTTT
TRBV18	many	TRBJ2-1	TRBD2	15	CASSTLAGGDNEQFF	TGTGCCAGCTCAACACTAGCGGGGGGAGACAATGAGCAGTTCTTC
TRBV20-1	many	TRBJ1-2	.	15	CSAREEKGAHYGYTF	TGCAGTGCTAGAGAGGAGAAAGGGGCACACTATGGCTACACCTTC
TRBV7-9	many	TRBJ1-5	.	13	CASSQDRNQPQHF	TGTGCCAGCAGTCAGGACCGCAATCAGCCCCAGCATTTT
TRBV20-1	many	TRBJ2-2	TRBD2	15	CSAPRLAPNTGELFF	TGCAGTGCCCCCCGACTAGCGCCGAACACCGGGGAGCTGTTTTTT
TRBV6-1	many	TRBJ2-2	.	15	CASDGRAGLTGELFF	TGTGCCAGCGATGGTCGGGCAGGCCTAACCGGGGAGCTGTTTTTT